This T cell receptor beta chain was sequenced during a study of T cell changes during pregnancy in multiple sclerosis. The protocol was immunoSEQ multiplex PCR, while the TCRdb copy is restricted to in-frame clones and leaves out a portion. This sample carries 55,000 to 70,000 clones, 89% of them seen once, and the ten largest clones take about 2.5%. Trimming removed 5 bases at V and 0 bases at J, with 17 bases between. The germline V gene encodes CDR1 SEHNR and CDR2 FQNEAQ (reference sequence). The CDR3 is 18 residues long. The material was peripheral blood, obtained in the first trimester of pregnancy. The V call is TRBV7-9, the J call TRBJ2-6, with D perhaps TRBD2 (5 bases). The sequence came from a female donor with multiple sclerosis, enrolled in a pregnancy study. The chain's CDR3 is CASSPSNTAPSGANVLTF. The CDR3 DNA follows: TGTGCCAGCAGCCCTAGCAACACTGCTCCCTCTGGGGCCAACGTCCTGACTTTC.